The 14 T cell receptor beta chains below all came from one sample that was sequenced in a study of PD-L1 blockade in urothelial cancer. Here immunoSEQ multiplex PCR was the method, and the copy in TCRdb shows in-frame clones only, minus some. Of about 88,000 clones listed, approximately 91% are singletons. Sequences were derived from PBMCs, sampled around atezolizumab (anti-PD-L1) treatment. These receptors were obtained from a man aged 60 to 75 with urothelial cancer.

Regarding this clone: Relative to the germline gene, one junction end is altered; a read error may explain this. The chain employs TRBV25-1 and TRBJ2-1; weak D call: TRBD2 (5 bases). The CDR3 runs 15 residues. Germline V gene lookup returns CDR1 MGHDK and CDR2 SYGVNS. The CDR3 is CASSEFVGEYSEQFF. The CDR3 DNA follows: TGTGCCAGCAGTGAATTTGTGGGAGAGTACAGTGAGCAGTTCTTC.

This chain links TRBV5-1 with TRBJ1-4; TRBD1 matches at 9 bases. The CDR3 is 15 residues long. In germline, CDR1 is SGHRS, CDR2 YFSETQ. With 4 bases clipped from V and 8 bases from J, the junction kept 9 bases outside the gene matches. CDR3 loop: CASSPGQGRGEKLFF. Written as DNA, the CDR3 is TGCGCCAGCAGCCCCGGACAGGGGAGGGGAGAAAAACTGTTTTTT.

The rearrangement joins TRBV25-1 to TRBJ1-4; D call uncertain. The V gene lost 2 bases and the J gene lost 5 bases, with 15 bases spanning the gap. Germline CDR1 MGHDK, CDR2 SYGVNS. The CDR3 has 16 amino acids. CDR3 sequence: CASSEASGYGNEKLFF. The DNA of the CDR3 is TGTGCCAGCAGTGAAGCCTCGGGGTATGGGAATGAAAAACTGTTTTTT.

The CDR3 DNA sequence: TGCGCCAGCAGCCAAGATGAATTGGGAGTCGACACCGGGGAGCTGTTTTTT. Protein: CASSQDELGVDTGELFF. The chain is built from TRBV4-1 and TRBJ2-2; TRBD2 might be the D (5 bases). V lost 0 bases and J lost 3, with 14 bases in between. This CDR3 comprises 17 residues. The germline gives CDR1 MGHRA, CDR2 YSYEKL.

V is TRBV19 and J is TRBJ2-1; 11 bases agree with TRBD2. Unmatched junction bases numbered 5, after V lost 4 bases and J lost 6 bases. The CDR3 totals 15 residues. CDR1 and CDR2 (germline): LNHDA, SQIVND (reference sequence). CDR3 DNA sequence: TGTGCCAGTAGTAGAACTAGCGGGGGTGGCAATGAGCAGTTCTTC. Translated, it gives CASSRTSGGGNEQFF.

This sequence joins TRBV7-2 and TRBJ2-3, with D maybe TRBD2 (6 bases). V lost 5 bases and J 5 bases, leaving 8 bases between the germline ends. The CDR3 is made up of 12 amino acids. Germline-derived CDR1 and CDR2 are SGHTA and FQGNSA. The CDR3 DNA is TGTGCCAGCAGCGCCGGGGGAGATACGCAGTATTTT. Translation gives CASSAGGDTQYF.

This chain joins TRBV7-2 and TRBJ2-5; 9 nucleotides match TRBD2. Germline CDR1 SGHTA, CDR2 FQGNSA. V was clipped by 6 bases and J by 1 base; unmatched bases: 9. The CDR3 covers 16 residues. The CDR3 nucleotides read TGTGCCAGCAGACTCCCGGGACTAGCAAGCCAAGAGACCCAGTACTTC. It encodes CASRLPGLASQETQYF.

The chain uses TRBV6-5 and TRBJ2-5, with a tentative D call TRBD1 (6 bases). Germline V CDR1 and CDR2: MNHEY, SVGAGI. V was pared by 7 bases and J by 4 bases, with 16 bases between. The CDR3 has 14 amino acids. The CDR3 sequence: CASTEQGAVETQYF. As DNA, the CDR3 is TGTGCCAGCACCGAACAGGGAGCGGTAGAGACCCAGTACTTC.

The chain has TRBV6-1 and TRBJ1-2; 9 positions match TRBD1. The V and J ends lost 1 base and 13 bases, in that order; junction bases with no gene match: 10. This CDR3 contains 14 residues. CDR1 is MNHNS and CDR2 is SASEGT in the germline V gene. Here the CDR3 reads CASSEGGGQGGLTF. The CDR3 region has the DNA TGTGCCAGCAGTGAAGGGGGGGGACAGGGAGGGCTCACCTTC.

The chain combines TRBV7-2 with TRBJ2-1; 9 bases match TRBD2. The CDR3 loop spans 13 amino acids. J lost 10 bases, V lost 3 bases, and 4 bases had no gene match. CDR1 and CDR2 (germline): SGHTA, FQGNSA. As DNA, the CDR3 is TGTGCCAGCAGCTTCTGGACTAGCGAGGAGCAGTTCTTC. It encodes CASSFWTSEEQFF.

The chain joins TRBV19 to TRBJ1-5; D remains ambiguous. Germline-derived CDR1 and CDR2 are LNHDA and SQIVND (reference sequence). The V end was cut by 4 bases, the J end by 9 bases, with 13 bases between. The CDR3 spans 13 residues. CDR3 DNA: TGTGCCAGTAGTACCGAACAATGGAGGCCCCAGCATTTT. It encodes CASSTEQWRPQHF.

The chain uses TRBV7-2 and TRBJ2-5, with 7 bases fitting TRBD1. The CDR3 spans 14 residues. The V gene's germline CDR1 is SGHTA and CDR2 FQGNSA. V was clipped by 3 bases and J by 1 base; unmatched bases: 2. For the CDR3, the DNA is TGTGCCAGCAGCTTGTGGGACAGCCAAGAGACCCAGTACTTC. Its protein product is CASSLWDSQETQYF.

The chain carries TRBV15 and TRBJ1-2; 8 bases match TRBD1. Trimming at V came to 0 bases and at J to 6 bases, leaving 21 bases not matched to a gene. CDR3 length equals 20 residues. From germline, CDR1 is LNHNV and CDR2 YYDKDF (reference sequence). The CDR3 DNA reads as TGTGCCACCAGCAGAGATCTTAGGACGGTTGTTACAGGGGGGGAAAATGGCTACACCTTC. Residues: CATSRDLRTVVTGGENGYTF.

CDR3 region: CAWSVRKGMKQYF. The CDR3 DNA sequence: TGTGCCTGGAGTGTAAGGAAGGGGATGAAGCAGTACTTC. This chain uses TRBV30 with TRBJ2-7; D might be TRBD1 (5 bases). CDR3 size: 13 residues. V was shortened by 0 bases and J by 8 bases, with 14 bases between the two germline ends. The V gene's germline CDR1 is GTSNPN and CDR2 SVGIG (reference sequence).